This TCR beta chain originates from a study of T cell responses to AZD1222 COVID-19 vaccine. Points on this clone: Its antigen is unknown.

Study-wide findings and caveats: In a largely white British group with more females than males, clonal diversity was possibly underestimated.

Second doses at about 4 or about 12 weeks were pooled. TCRdb's table, derived via immunoSEQ multiplex PCR, lists solely in-frame clones and lacks some. The sample yields 20,000 to 30,000 clones, more than 75% seen once. V was cut by 2 bases and J by 3 bases, with 13 bases left in between. This CDR3 is 15 amino acids long. Per germline, CDR1 KGHSH and CDR2 LQKENI. The V gene is TRBV18, the J gene TRBJ1-1, with D perhaps TRBD1 (6 bases). The sample here was peripheral blood, taken 28 days after the second AZD1222 dose. This receptor was identified in an adult who received the AZD1222 COVID-19 vaccine. CDR3 amino acids: CASSPMAGADTEAFF. The CDR3 region has the DNA TGTGCCAGCTCACCAATGGCAGGGGCGGACACTGAAGCTTTCTTT.